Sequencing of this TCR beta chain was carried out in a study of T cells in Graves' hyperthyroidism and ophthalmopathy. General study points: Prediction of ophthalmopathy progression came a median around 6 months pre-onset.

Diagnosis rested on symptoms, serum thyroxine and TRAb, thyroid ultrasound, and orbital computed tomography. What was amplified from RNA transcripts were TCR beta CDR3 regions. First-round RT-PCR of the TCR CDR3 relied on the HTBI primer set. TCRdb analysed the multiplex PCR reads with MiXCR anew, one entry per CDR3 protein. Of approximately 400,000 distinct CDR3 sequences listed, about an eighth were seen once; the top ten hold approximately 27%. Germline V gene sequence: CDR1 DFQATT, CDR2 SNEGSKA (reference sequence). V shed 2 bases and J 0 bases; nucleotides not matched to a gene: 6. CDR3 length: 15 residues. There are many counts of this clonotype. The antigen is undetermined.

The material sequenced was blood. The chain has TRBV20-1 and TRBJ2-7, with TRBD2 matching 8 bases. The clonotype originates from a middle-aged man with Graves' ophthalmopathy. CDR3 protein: CSARSTSGSSYEQYF. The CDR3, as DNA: TGCAGTGCTAGATCAACTAGCGGAAGCTCCTACGAGCAGTACTTC.